The 15 T cell receptor beta chains reported below all come from one sample, sequenced in a study of cytomegalovirus exposure and HLA in healthy donors. In the PCR, 60 Vbeta and 13 Jbeta primers were used. Sequencing used immunoSEQ multiplex PCR; TCRdb keeps in-frame clones, though not all of them. The sample lists roughly 110,000 clones, over 70% occurring once. Sequenced material: PBMCs. The receptors stem from a male donor in good health and CMV-seropositive.

The V call is TRBV7-2, the J call TRBJ2-3; D perhaps matches TRBD2 (5 bases). CDR1 and CDR2 from the germline V gene are SGHTA and FQGNSA. CDR3 length: 15 amino acids. The V and J ends lost 5 bases and 1 base respectively, with 13 bases between them. DNA for the CDR3: TGTGCCAGCAGCCTTCACAGCGGCCGCACAGATACGCAGTATTTT. This gives the protein CASSLHSGRTDTQYF.

CDR3 in DNA: TGTGCCAGCAGCTTAAGTGGAGTCAACGAGCAGTACTTC. Its protein is CASSLSGVNEQYF. The chain uses TRBV7-3 and TRBJ2-7, with D unresolved. Trimming left V 1 base short and J 5 bases short, with 9 bases between. The CDR3 has 13 amino acids. Germline V lookup: CDR1 SGHTA, CDR2 FQGTGA. The full variable domain, its missing parts supplied by reference TRBV7-3 and TRBJ2-7, is GAGVSQTPSNKVTEKGKYVELRCDPISGHTALYWYRQSLGQGPEFLIYFQGTGAADDSGLPNDRFFAVRPEGSVSTLKIQRTERGDSAVYLCASSLSGVNEQYFGPGTRLTVT.

The chain links TRBV6-1 to TRBJ1-1, with 7 bases matching TRBD1. V trimming: 2 bases; J trimming: 2 bases; junction bases outside the gene matches: 5. There are 15 residues in the CDR3. Germline V gives CDR1 MNHNS, CDR2 SASEGT. The DNA for the CDR3 is TGTGCCAGCAGTGAACCCGGGACAGTAAACACTGAAGCTTTCTTT. This sequence encodes CASSEPGTVNTEAFF.

The V call is TRBV28, the J call TRBJ2-1; 8 bases fit TRBD2. Looked up from germline, CDR1 is MDHEN and CDR2 is SYDVKM. Trimming took 2 bases from V and 2 from J; bases not matched to a gene: 8. The length of the CDR3 is 17 residues. The CDR3: CASSLPLGGAPYNEQFF. CDR3 nucleotide sequence: TGTGCCAGCAGTTTACCCCTCGGGGGGGCCCCCTACAATGAGCAGTTCTTC.

In this sample, this clone turned up once. The chain has TRBV29-1 and TRBJ2-1, with 8 bases matching TRBD2. CDR3 length: 12 residues. V gave up 6 bases and J gave up 8 bases; unmatched junction bases: 6. Germline V lookup: CDR1 SQVTM, CDR2 ANQGSEA. CDR3: CSVSGSWDEQFF. The DNA for the CDR3 is TGCAGCGTAAGCGGGAGCTGGGATGAGCAGTTCTTC.

This clone appeared a single time. The chain has TRBV6-5 and TRBJ1-2, with 11 positions matching TRBD1. Germline V CDR1 and CDR2: MNHEY, SVGAGI. The CDR3 loop spans 14 amino acids. Trimming cost V 6 bases and J 7 bases; bases outside gene matches: 7. The CDR3 bases are TGTGCCAGCAGCTTCCCGGGGACAGGGGGTGGCTACACCTTC. It translates to CASSFPGTGGGYTF.

This chain connects TRBV7-3 to TRBJ1-3, with D possibly TRBD1 on 6 matching bases. Trimming pared 2 bases from V and 2 bases from J, leaving 7 bases between. Germline lookup yields CDR1 SGHTA and CDR2 FQGTGA. The CDR3 loop spans 14 amino acids. The CDR3 protein is CASSLGTTGNTIYF. CDR3 nucleotide sequence: TGTGCCAGCAGCTTAGGGACAACTGGAAACACCATATATTTT. Filled out from reference TRBV7-3 and TRBJ1-3, the complete variable domain reads GAGVSQTPSNKVTEKGKYVELRCDPISGHTALYWYRQSLGQGPEFLIYFQGTGAADDSGLPNDRFFAVRPEGSVSTLKIQRTERGDSAVYLCASSLGTTGNTIYFGEGSWLTVV.

The V and J genes are TRBV4-1 and TRBJ2-1; TRBD2 aligns across 10 bases. This CDR3 is 20 amino acids long. Germline loops: CDR1 MGHRA, CDR2 YSYEKL. V lost 1 base and J lost 0; bases outside the gene matches: 12. The CDR3 protein is CASSQGRAGGRLSSYNEQFF. CDR3 sequence (DNA): TGCGCCAGCAGCCAAGGTAGAGCGGGGGGGCGCCTGAGCTCCTACAATGAGCAGTTCTTC.

V is TRBV30 and J is TRBJ2-2; D is undetermined. The V and J ends lost 1 base and 1 base respectively, with 7 bases between them. CDR1 GTSNPN and CDR2 SVGIG come from the germline V gene (reference sequence). This CDR3 has 14 amino acids. The CDR3 nucleotides read TGTGCCTGGAGTGCCACGGTGAACACCGGGGAGCTGTTTTTT. Translated: CAWSATVNTGELFF.

The V and J genes are TRBV11-2 and TRBJ2-7, with a tentative D call TRBD1 (5 bases). CDR1 is SGHAT, CDR2 FQNNGV, per germline. The V end was cut by 0 bases, the J end by 0 bases, with 9 bases between. The CDR3 totals 15 residues. The CDR3 loop reads CASSLEQGSSYEQYF. The CDR3 nucleotides read TGTGCCAGCAGCTTAGAGCAGGGAAGCTCCTACGAGCAGTACTTC.

The chain joins TRBV28 to TRBJ2-7; 8 bases line up with TRBD1. V was clipped by 6 bases and J by 5 bases; unmatched bases: 3. CDR3 length: 12 residues. Germline CDR1 reads MDHEN; CDR2 reads SYDVKM. The CDR3 loop is CASRETGDEQYF. In nucleotides, the CDR3 is TGTGCCAGCAGGGAGACAGGGGACGAGCAGTACTTC.

The chain combines TRBV30 with TRBJ2-7; D possibly corresponds to TRBD2 (7 bases). Germline V gene lookup returns CDR1 GTSNPN and CDR2 SVGIG (reference sequence). This CDR3 has 15 residues. Trimming cost V 2 bases and J 1 base, with 15 bases left between them. In DNA, the CDR3 is TGTGCCTGGAGTAAGGGGGGGGGTGCTTCCTACGAGCAGTACTTC. Translation: CAWSKGGGASYEQYF.

Comments on this clone: An end of the junction differs from the germline gene, which may be a read error. The rearrangement joins TRBV7-7 to TRBJ2-3, with 12 bases lining up with TRBD2. The CDR3 is 16 amino acids. CDR1 and CDR2 (germline): SSHAT, FNYEAQ (reference sequence). The DNA for the CDR3 is TGTGCTAGCAGCCCGACTAGCGGGAGTGTCACAGATACGCAGTATTTT. Translating gives CASSPTSGSVTDTQYF.

The DNA for the CDR3 is TGTGCCAGCAGTTTAGGGCCGTGGGCTGAAGCTTTCTTT. Its translation is CASSLGPWAEAFF. The chain is built from TRBV28 and TRBJ1-1; D call uncertain. Germline CDR1 and CDR2: MDHEN and SYDVKM. The CDR3 extends over 13 amino acids. With 2 bases removed from V and 6 bases from J, the gap between germline ends came to 10 bases. The full variable domain, completed using reference TRBV28 and TRBJ1-1, is DVKVTQSSRYLVKRTGEKVFLECVQDMDHENMFWYRQDPGLGLRLIYFSYDVKMKEKGDIPEGYSVSREKKERFSLILESASTNQTSMYLCASSLGPWAEAFFGQGTRLTVV.

This chain connects TRBV9 to TRBJ1-1; no clear D. CDR1 and CDR2 (germline): SGDLS, YYNGEE. Trimming took off 6 bases at V and 6 bases at J, with 15 bases between the two ends. This CDR3 has 13 residues. This chain's CDR3 is CASTPWGGPEAFF. In nucleotides, the CDR3 is TGTGCCAGCACCCCGTGGGGAGGCCCTGAAGCTTTCTTT.